This TCR beta chain was sequenced in a study of blood T cell repertoires in COVID-19. Study overall: Collection of acute and convalescent COVID-19 samples took place in the United States, Italy and Spain. T cells, B-cell-depleted T cells, or PBMCs supplied cDNA or gDNA.

Enrollees, about 18 to 89 years old, lived in 24 US areas. The data were produced by immunoSEQ multiplex PCR, yet TCRdb's version contains in-frame clones alone and is incomplete. The sample contains 250,000 to 300,000 clones, more than 75% of which appear only once. Per germline, CDR1 SGHDN and CDR2 FVKESK. The CDR3 consists of 14 residues. Unmatched junction bases numbered 7, after V lost 3 bases and J lost 8 bases. Sequenced sample: PBMCs or T cells enriched from blood (not recorded which). This clonotype was obtained from a woman aged 40 to 50 with acute COVID-19. The chain has TRBV14 and TRBJ2-1; 7 bases map to TRBD2. DNA of the CDR3: TGTGCCAGCAGCCAGCAAGCGGGAATCGATGAGCAGTTCTTC. Encoded protein: CASSQQAGIDEQFF.